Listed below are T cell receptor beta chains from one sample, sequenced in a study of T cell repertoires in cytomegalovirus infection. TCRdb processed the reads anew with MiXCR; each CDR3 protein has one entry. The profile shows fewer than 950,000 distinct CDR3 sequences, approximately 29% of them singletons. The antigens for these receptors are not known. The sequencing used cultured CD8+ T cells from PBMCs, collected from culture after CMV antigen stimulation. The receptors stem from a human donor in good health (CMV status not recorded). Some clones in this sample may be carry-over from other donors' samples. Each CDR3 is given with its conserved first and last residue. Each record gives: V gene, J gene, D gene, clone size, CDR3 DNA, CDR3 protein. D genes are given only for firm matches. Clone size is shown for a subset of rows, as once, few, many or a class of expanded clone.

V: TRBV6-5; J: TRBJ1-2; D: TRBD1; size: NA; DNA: TGTGCCAGCAGAAGACAGGGAGATCGCCTAAATGGCTACACCTTC; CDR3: CASRRQGDRLNGYTF
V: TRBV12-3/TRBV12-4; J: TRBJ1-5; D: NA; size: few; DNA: TGTGCCAGTAAAAGAGGGGGGAATCAGCCCCAGCATTTT; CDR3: CASKRGGNQPQHF
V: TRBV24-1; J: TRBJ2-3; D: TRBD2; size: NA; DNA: TGTGCCACCAGTGGACGGGGGACTAGCGCCACAGATACGCAGTATTTT; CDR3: CATSGRGTSATDTQYF
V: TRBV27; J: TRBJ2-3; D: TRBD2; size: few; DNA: TGTGCCAGCAGTCCCCTAGGACTAGCGCCTAACACAGATACGCAGTATTTT; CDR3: CASSPLGLAPNTDTQYF
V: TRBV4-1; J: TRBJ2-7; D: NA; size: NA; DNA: TGCGCCAGCAGCCGTTTGCAAGGGAGTCTTCTCCACGAGCAGTACTTC; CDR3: CASSRLQGSLLHEQYF
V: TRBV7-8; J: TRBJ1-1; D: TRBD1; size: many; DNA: TGTGCCAGCAGCTTAAATATCCTCCGGGGACAGGGAGGGGGGAACACTGAAGCTTTCTTT; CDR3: CASSLNILRGQGGGNTEAFF
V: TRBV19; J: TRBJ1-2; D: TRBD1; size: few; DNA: TGTGCCAGTAGTATATCAGGGACAGGGAGCTATGGCTACACCTTC; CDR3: CASSISGTGSYGYTF
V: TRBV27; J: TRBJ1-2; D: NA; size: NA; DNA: TGTGCCAGCAGTCCGACAGAGAAGGGCTATGGCTACACCTTC; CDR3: CASSPTEKGYGYTF
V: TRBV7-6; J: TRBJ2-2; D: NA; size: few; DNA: TGTGCCAGCAGCGGACCCACCGGGGAGCTGTTTTTT; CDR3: CASSGPTGELFF
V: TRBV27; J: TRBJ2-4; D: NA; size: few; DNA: TGTGCCAGCAGTTCGGTTTGGGGAACCAAAAACATTCAGTACTTC; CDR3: CASSSVWGTKNIQYF
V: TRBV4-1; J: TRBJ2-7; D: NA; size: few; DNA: TGCGCCAGCAGCCAAGCAGGGATGGCGGGATCCGAGCAGTACTTC; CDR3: CASSQAGMAGSEQYF
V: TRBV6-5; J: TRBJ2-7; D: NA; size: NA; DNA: TGTGCCAGCAGTTACTCTCTACGGGAGATATCCTACGAGCAGTACTTC; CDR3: CASSYSLREISYEQYF
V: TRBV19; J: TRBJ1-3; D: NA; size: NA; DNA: TGTGCCAGTAGTACCCGACAGCGCTCTGGAAACACCATATATTTT; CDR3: CASSTRQRSGNTIYF
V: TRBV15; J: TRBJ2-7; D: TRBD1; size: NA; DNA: TGTGCCACCAGCATCAGACAGGGCGAAGGAACCTACGAGCAGTACTTC; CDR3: CATSIRQGEGTYEQYF
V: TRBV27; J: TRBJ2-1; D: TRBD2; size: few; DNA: TGTGCCAGCAGCCCTATTTTGGCGGGGGAGGTCTACAATGAGCAGTTCTTC; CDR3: CASSPILAGEVYNEQFF
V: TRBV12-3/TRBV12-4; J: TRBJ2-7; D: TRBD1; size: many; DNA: TGTGCCAGCAGTTCCGGGACAGGGCTCTACGAGCAGTACTTC; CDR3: CASSSGTGLYEQYF
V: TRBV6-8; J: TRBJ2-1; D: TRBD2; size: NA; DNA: TGTGCCAGCAGTTACTCGGCGCGGGGGGATTACAATGAGCAGTTCTTC; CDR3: CASSYSARGDYNEQFF
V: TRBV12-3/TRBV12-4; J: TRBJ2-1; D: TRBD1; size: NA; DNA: TGTGCCAGCAGTTTCCTGGACAGGGAGCGTAACAATGAGCAGTTCTTC; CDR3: CASSFLDRERNNEQFF
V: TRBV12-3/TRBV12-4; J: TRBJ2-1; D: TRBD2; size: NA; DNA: TGTGCCAGCAGTCCGCCGGGACTAGCGGGGGTCCATGAGCAGTTCTTC; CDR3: CASSPPGLAGVHEQFF